These 28 T cell receptor beta chains came from one sample sequenced in a study of blood T cell repertoires in COVID-19. TCRdb's table, derived via immunoSEQ multiplex PCR, lists solely in-frame clones and lacks some. The sample lists tens of thousands of clones, 75% to 90% seen once, with approximately 1% in the top ten. Sequencing was carried out using peripheral blood. These TCRs come from a human donor in a cohort sampled during active COVID-19.

This rearrangement joins TRBV28 to TRBJ1-2; perhaps TRBD1 as D (6 bases). V lost 2 bases and J 8 bases, leaving 12 bases between the germline ends. CDR1 is MDHEN and CDR2 is SYDVKM in the germline V gene. The CDR3 runs to 13 residues. CDR3 region: CASSLGGALGYTF. CDR3 nucleotide sequence: TGTGCCAGCAGTTTAGGGGGGGCGCTGGGCTACACCTTC.

The chain is built from TRBV7-7 and TRBJ2-7, with 8 bases that match TRBD2. Germline loops: CDR1 SSHAT, CDR2 FNYEAQ (reference sequence). The CDR3 sequence is 16 residues long. The V segment lost 5 bases and the J segment 2 bases; nucleotides outside the gene matches: 11. The CDR3 protein is CASSPRAGVPTYEQYF. In nucleotides, the CDR3 is TGTGCCAGCAGCCCTAGAGCGGGAGTCCCAACCTACGAGCAGTACTTC.

The CDR3 spells CASSLFPGQGSNEKLFF. CDR3 in DNA: TGTGCCAGCAGCTTATTTCCGGGACAGGGGAGTAATGAAAAACTGTTTTTT. The chain employs TRBV7-6 and TRBJ1-4; 10 nucleotides match TRBD1. The germline V gene has CDR1 SGHVS and CDR2 FNYEAQ. There are 17 residues in the CDR3. Germline trimming cut 2 bases from V and 4 bases from J; bases unmatched to any gene: 7.

The J gene is TRBJ2-7, the V gene TRBV29-1, with D perhaps matching TRBD1 (7 bases). Germline CDR1 SQVTM, CDR2 ANQGSEA. Trimming pared 2 bases from V and 3 bases from J, leaving 8 bases between. There are 12 residues in the CDR3. The CDR3: CSVEQGGYEQYF. As DNA, the CDR3 is TGCAGCGTTGAACAGGGGGGCTACGAGCAGTACTTC.

This chain links TRBV27 with TRBJ1-5, with TRBD1 identical over 7 bases. This CDR3 comprises 15 residues. Germline values: CDR1 MNHEY, CDR2 SMNVEV (reference sequence). Germline trimming cut 0 bases from V and 1 base from J; bases unmatched to any gene: 0. CDR3 in DNA: TGTGCCAGCAGTTTATCGACAGGGAGCAATCAGCCCCAGCATTTT. Amino acids: CASSLSTGSNQPQHF.

The chain is built from TRBV3-1 (or the pseudogene TRBV3-2) and TRBJ1-4; no firm D call. CDR1 and CDR2 (germline): LGHDT, YNNKEL (reference sequence). Trimming shortened V by 0 bases and J by 0 bases, and 5 bases separated the two germline ends. CDR3 length: 15 residues. CDR3 nucleotides: TGTGCCAGCAGCCAAGACCACTCAACTAATGAAAAACTGTTTTTT. It specifies CASSQDHSTNEKLFF.

This chain links TRBV24-1 with TRBJ2-3; a possible D gene is TRBD1 (6 bases). CDR1 and CDR2 from the germline V gene are KGHDR and SFDVKD. This CDR3 is built from 18 residues. Trimming stripped 3 bases from V and 4 bases from J, with 22 bases between. The CDR3 region is CATSDPFGQGPPPDTQYF. DNA for the CDR3: TGTGCCACCAGTGATCCTTTCGGGCAGGGGCCCCCTCCAGATACGCAGTATTTT.

This clone occurred once. This chain joins TRBV10-2 and TRBJ2-2; 7 bases are shared with TRBD1. Germline CDR1 reads WSHSY; CDR2 reads SAAADI. With 10 bases clipped from V and 6 bases from J, the junction kept 11 bases outside the gene matches. This CDR3 is 14 amino acids long. The CDR3 loop reads CATISNRGSGELFF. The CDR3 nucleotides are TGCGCCACCATTTCGAACAGGGGTTCCGGGGAGCTGTTTTTT.

CDR3 bases: TGCGCCAGCAGCCTACAAGAAACTAATGAAAAACTGTTTTTT. It encodes CASSLQETNEKLFF. The chain has TRBV4-1 and TRBJ1-4, with D unclear. Germline values: CDR1 MGHRA, CDR2 YSYEKL. This CDR3 has 14 amino acids. V dropped 4 bases and J dropped 1 base, with 7 bases sitting between them.

J is TRBJ2-3 and V is TRBV7-3; D might be TRBD1 (6 bases). Trimming left V 1 base short and J 4 bases short, with 6 bases between. This CDR3 is 13 amino acids long. From germline, CDR1 is SGHTA and CDR2 FQGTGA. CDR3 amino acids: CASSLKGADTQYF. The CDR3 region has the DNA TGTGCCAGCAGCTTAAAGGGGGCAGATACGCAGTATTTT.

This sequence joins TRBV1 and TRBJ2-1; the tabulated D call, TRBD2, remains unverified against the DNA. TRBV1 is labeled a pseudogene. The CDR3 extends over 14 amino acids. The CDR3 loop is CTSSQRTRYNEQFF. For the CDR3, the DNA is TGCACCAGCAGCCAAAGAACGAGGTACAATGAGCAGTTCTTC.

The chain couples TRBV5-1 to TRBJ2-7; D might be TRBD1 (6 bases). The CDR3 runs 13 residues. Germline assignment: CDR1 SGHRS and CDR2 YFSETQ. The V end lost 4 bases, the J end lost 3 bases, and 11 bases lay between the germline ends. CDR3 nucleotide sequence: TGCGCCAGCAGCCCGGACAGTGACTACGAGCAGTACTTC. This codes for CASSPDSDYEQYF.

The V and J genes are TRBV5-1 and TRBJ2-1, with TRBD2 matching 8 bases. This CDR3 has 15 residues. Trimming removed 2 bases from V and 0 bases from J; junction bases left unmatched: 1. Germline V gives CDR1 SGHRS, CDR2 YFSETQ. For the CDR3, the DNA is TGCGCCAGCAGCTTACTAGCGGACTCCTACAATGAGCAGTTCTTC. Protein product: CASSLLADSYNEQFF.

The chain employs TRBV3-1 (or the pseudogene TRBV3-2) and TRBJ1-2, with D possibly TRBD1 on 6 matching bases. Per the germline V gene, CDR1 is LGHDT and CDR2 is YNNKEL (reference sequence). The CDR3 sequence is 12 residues long. V was pared by 3 bases and J by 7 bases, with 9 bases between. CDR3 nucleotides: TGTGCCAGCAGCCAGGGGGCTACTGGCTACACCTTC. As protein: CASSQGATGYTF.

V usage is TRBV19 and J usage is TRBJ2-1; 10 bases match TRBD2. The CDR3 runs to 16 residues. V was pared by 2 bases and J by 7 bases, with 8 bases of the junction left unmatched. The germline V gene has CDR1 LNHDA and CDR2 SQIVND (reference sequence). CDR3 sequence reads: CASSITSGEIMNEQFF. The CDR3 DNA reads TGTGCCAGTAGTATAACTAGCGGGGAGATTATGAATGAGCAGTTCTTC.

The V and J genes are TRBV5-4 and TRBJ2-7, with 12 bases fitting TRBD2. The germline CDR1 and CDR2 sequences are SGHNT and YYREEE (reference sequence). CDR3 length: 15 residues. The ends lost 4 bases at V and 7 bases at J; junction bases unmatched: 9. CDR3 coding DNA: TGTGCCAGCAGCCTCCGGACTAGCGGGAAGGAGGAGCAGTACTTC. It translates to CASSLRTSGKEEQYF.

The chain has TRBV18 and TRBJ2-5; a possible D gene is TRBD2 (5 bases). Trimming pared 1 base from V and 5 bases from J, leaving 14 bases between. Germline-derived CDR1 and CDR2 are KGHSH and LQKENI. This CDR3 comprises 15 residues. DNA of the CDR3: TGTGCCAGCTCACCACGACAATCGAGAGGGGAGACCCAGTACTTC. As protein: CASSPRQSRGETQYF.

The chain links TRBV4-1 to TRBJ1-4; possibly TRBD1 for D (5 bases). Germline lookup yields CDR1 MGHRA and CDR2 YSYEKL. V was cut by 5 bases and J by 8 bases, with 18 bases left in between. The CDR3 contains 15 residues. The DNA for the CDR3 is TGCGCCAGCAGCACGTGGAAGGGGAGGACCGAAAAACTGTTTTTT. Protein product: CASSTWKGRTEKLFF.

Note on this clone: One end of the junction varies from germline; a read error may be responsible. V and J are TRBV11-2 and TRBJ2-1; 11 nucleotides align to TRBD2. CDR3 length: 14 amino acids. Germline CDR1 and CDR2: SGHAT and FQNNGV. The CDR3 DNA sequence: TGTGCCAGCAACTTAGCGGGAGGGCCCAATGAGCAGTTCTTC. Residues: CASNLAGGPNEQFF.

The chain combines TRBV28 with TRBJ1-5, with D perhaps TRBD1 (6 bases). The CDR3 is made up of 13 amino acids. Trimming took off 6 bases at V and 1 base at J, with 7 bases between the two ends. Germline V gene sequence: CDR1 MDHEN, CDR2 SYDVKM. The CDR3 loop is CASRGASNQPQHF. The DNA of the CDR3 is TGTGCCAGCAGGGGGGCAAGCAATCAGCCCCAGCATTTT.

J is TRBJ2-7 and V is TRBV10-1, with 9 bases matching TRBD1. Germline V gene sequence: CDR1 WNHNN, CDR2 SYGVQD (reference sequence). Trimming took 4 bases from V and 5 from J; bases not matched to a gene: 9. The length of the CDR3 is 15 residues. Here the CDR3 reads CASSASGTGFHEQYF. The CDR3 bases are TGCGCCAGCAGTGCCTCCGGGACAGGGTTCCACGAGCAGTACTTC.

J is TRBJ1-2 and V is TRBV5-8; possibly TRBD1 for D (6 bases). From germline, CDR1 is SGHTS and CDR2 YDEGEE. V shed 2 bases and J shed 4 bases, with 12 bases lying between them. The CDR3 spans 14 residues. The CDR3 coding sequence is TGTGCCAGCAGCTTACAGGGACGCCTCTATGGCTACACCTTC. It specifies CASSLQGRLYGYTF.

V is TRBV3-1 (or the pseudogene TRBV3-2) and J is TRBJ2-7; 7 nucleotides agree with TRBD1. V shed 1 base, J shed 5 bases, and the junction held 5 bases outside the gene matches. The CDR3 sequence is 14 residues long. Germline V gives CDR1 LGHDT, CDR2 YNNKEL (reference sequence). The CDR3 region has the DNA TGTGCCAGCAGCCAAGGAGGGGGCTATGACGAGCAGTACTTC. Its protein is CASSQGGGYDEQYF.

This clone has just a few counts. V usage is TRBV4-1 and J usage is TRBJ1-2; D is perhaps TRBD1 (6 bases). V lost 0 bases and J 2 bases, leaving 7 bases between the germline ends. Per germline, CDR1 MGHRA and CDR2 YSYEKL. The CDR3 spans 14 residues. The CDR3 coding sequence is TGCGCCAGCAGCCAAGAGGGGACAAACTATGGCTACACCTTC. Residues: CASSQEGTNYGYTF.

The chain carries TRBV6-2 or TRBV6-3 and TRBJ1-1, with TRBD1 matching 7 bases. V dropped 5 bases and J dropped 2; count of bases not matched to a gene: 11. This CDR3 spans 16 amino acids. Germline-derived CDR1 and CDR2 are MNHEY and SVGEGT. The CDR3 region has the DNA TGTGCCAGCAGTCACACCTCGACAGGGTATAACACTGAAGCTTTCTTT. Amino acids: CASSHTSTGYNTEAFF.

The CDR3 DNA is TGTGCCAGCAGCTTACCCGACTTCCACACCGGGGAGCTGTTTTTT. It specifies CASSLPDFHTGELFF. The V call is TRBV11-2, the J call TRBJ2-2; D is undetermined. The CDR3 loop spans 15 amino acids. The V gene's germline CDR1 is SGHAT and CDR2 FQNNGV. The germline V and J ends were trimmed by 2 bases and 3 bases, with 10 bases remaining between them.

The chain has TRBV18 and TRBJ2-7, with a weak D call TRBD1 (5 bases). The V end was cut by 3 bases, the J end by 1 base, with 10 bases between. The CDR3 is 14 amino acids. Per germline, CDR1 KGHSH and CDR2 LQKENI. CDR3 sequence: CASSPQTDSYEQYF. The DNA of the CDR3 is TGTGCCAGCTCACCTCAGACAGATTCCTACGAGCAGTACTTC. Filled out from reference TRBV18 and TRBJ2-7, the complete variable domain reads NAGVMQNPRHLVRRRGQEARLRCSPMKGHSHVYWYRQLPEEGLKFMVYLQKENIIDESGMPKERFSAEFPKEGPSILRIQQVVRGDSAAYFCASSPQTDSYEQYFGPGTRLTVT.

The chain couples TRBV29-1 to TRBJ2-2, with 9 bases matching TRBD1. Trimming at V came to 5 bases and at J to 7 bases, leaving 11 bases not matched to a gene. In germline, CDR1 is SQVTM, CDR2 ANQGSEA. This CDR3 is 15 amino acids long. The CDR3 nucleotides read TGCAGCGTTAGAACCGGGACAGGGACGGGCGGGGAGCTGTTTTTT. Encoded protein: CSVRTGTGTGGELFF.